These T cell receptor beta chains were read from a single sample in a study of a mutant IDH1 vaccine in newly diagnosed glioma. Assay: immunoSEQ multiplex PCR; the TCRdb copy retains only in-frame clones and omits some. The sample includes tens of thousands of clones, approximately 86% of them seen just once. The sample consisted of PBMCs, taken from a glioma patient treated with radiotherapy, temozolomide or both. The receptors originated from a young man with glioma. CDR3s leave out the opening cysteine and the closing phenylalanine or tryptophan. The order of the fields is J gene, V gene, D gene, CDR3 protein. D genes are given only for firm matches.

>TRBJ1-5|TRBV5-6|-
ASSLIRDSNQPQH
>TRBJ2-3|TRBV13|TRBD2
ASSPGGAVNTQY
>TRBJ2-5|TRBV28|TRBD2
ASVYSGEETQY
>TRBJ1-3|TRBV19|TRBD1
ASSLRTGGGNTIY
>TRBJ1-1|TRBV10-1|TRBD1
ASRRTGDDTEAF
>TRBJ2-3|TRBV19|TRBD2
ASRDSGGTDTQY
>TRBJ2-1|TRBV27|-
ASSFLWAENYNEQF
>TRBJ1-5|TRBV5-5|-
ASSPTPQVGQPQH
>TRBJ2-3|TRBV7-9|-
ASSLVLTVTDTQY
>TRBJ2-7|TRBV15|TRBD2
ATSRDLVGGSRYEQY
>TRBJ2-5|TRBV5-1|TRBD1
ASSKGQQETQY
>TRBJ1-5|TRBV19|-
ASSDTPSNQPQH
>TRBJ1-1|TRBV5-1|TRBD1
ASSIGQGYMNTEAF
>TRBJ1-2|TRBV19|-
ASTVGQMPNYGYT
>TRBJ2-3|TRBV6-4|TRBD2
ASSDSSGGTDTQY
>TRBJ1-1|TRBV4-1|-
ASSHSSGGETEAF
>TRBJ2-5|TRBV7-2|TRBD2
ASSLNRAREGY
>TRBJ1-1|TRBV6-6|-
ASKRRGGEAF
>TRBJ1-6|TRBV5-1|-
ASSLGGTSYNSPLH
>TRBJ1-3|TRBV5-1|TRBD1
ASSPADRDLNTIY
>TRBJ2-5|TRBV5-1|TRBD2
ASSLGLAGQETQY
>TRBJ2-5|TRBV7-9|TRBD1
ASSRQGHLQETQY
>TRBJ1-4|TRBV30|-
AWSSRGDEKLF
>TRBJ2-7|TRBV11-3|-
ASSAYTGYAYEQY
>TRBJ1-6|TRBV4-2|-
ASSLLGGGRSYNSPLH
>TRBJ2-3|TRBV7-9|-
ASSLDRTDTQY
>TRBJ1-2|TRBV28|-
ASSLFYRSHGYT
>TRBJ1-2|TRBV6-6|TRBD1
ASSLRDRNFYGYT
>TRBJ1-6|TRBV19|-
ASSIAGLLNSPLH